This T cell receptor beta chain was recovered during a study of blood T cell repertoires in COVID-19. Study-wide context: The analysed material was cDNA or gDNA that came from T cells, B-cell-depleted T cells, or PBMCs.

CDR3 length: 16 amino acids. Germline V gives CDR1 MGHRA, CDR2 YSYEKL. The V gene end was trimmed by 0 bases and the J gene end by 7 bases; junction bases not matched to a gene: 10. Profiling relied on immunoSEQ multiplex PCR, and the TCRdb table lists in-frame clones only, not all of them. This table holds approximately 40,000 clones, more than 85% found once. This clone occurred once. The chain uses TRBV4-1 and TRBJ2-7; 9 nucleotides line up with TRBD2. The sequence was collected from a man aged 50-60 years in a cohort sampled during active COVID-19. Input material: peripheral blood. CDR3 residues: CASSQDPAGGRGEQYF. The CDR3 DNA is TGCGCCAGCAGCCAAGATCCAGCGGGGGGACGGGGGGAGCAGTACTTC.